This TCR beta chain came from a study of T cell repertoires in cytomegalovirus infection. Study details: CMV infection plus the matching HLA type was flagged by public TCR beta signatures.

Study-wide findings and caveats: Summed public TCR beta family frequency identified CMV carriers bearing the relevant HLA. HLA-C-restricted CMV clonotypes gave the most frequent clonotype in two of eight donors.

The CDR3 loop spans 15 amino acids. The junction had 8 bases not matched to a gene; V was cut back by 5 bases and J by 4 bases. Germline V CDR1 and CDR2: MDHEN, SYDVKM. Comment on this clonotype: Its target is not known.

TCRdb passed the reads through MiXCR, listing each CDR3 protein once. The sample gives roughly 180,000 distinct CDR3 sequences, about a sixth of which show up once; 20% to 25% is in the top ten. The source is a human donor in good health (CMV status not recorded). Some clones in this sample may be carry-over from other donors' samples. Material: CD8+ T cells from PBMCs. The chain is built from TRBV28 and TRBJ1-5; 7 bases line up with TRBD1. The CDR3 loop is CASSLRGTDNQPQHF. The DNA for the CDR3 is TGTGCCAGCAGTCTAAGGGGGACAGATAATCAGCCCCAGCATTTT.